A single sample gave rise to the 29 T cell receptor beta chains below, sequenced in a study of spatial heterogeneity in lung cancer. Study-level points and caveats: It was found that expanded intratumoral alpha and beta TCR counts tracked tumor mutation counts.

These receptors have no known antigen. TCRdb itself ran the 5' RACE reads through MiXCR, one entry per CDR3 protein. The profile covers almost 3,000 distinct CDR3 sequences, with around 13% appearing a single time and about 23% taken by the ten largest. Stated time point: sample taken at primary tumor resection. The sample here was lung tumor tissue, taken at surgery. These receptors all come from a male donor with early-stage non-small cell lung cancer.

The rearrangement joins TRBV29-1 to TRBJ1-1, with TRBD1 as a possible D gene (6 bases). Deletions cut 5 bases from V and 1 base from J, with 8 bases between. The germline CDR1 and CDR2 sequences are SQVTM and ANQGSEA. This CDR3 has 12 amino acids. CDR3 in amino acids: CSVSTGNTEAFF. CDR3 DNA: TGCAGCGTTTCGACAGGGAACACTGAAGCTTTCTTT.

This clonotype is labeled as medium-sized (0.01 to 0.1%). The chain uses TRBV6-5 and TRBJ1-2; D is uncertain. CDR1 and CDR2 (germline): MNHEY, SVGAGI. V dropped 2 bases and J dropped 2 bases, with 9 bases sitting between them. The CDR3 totals 14 residues. The CDR3 spells CASSYGQRNYGYTF. The CDR3 bases are TGTGCCAGCAGTTACGGCCAAAGAAACTATGGCTACACCTTC.

By its share, this clonotype is large. This chain joins TRBV5-1 and TRBJ2-1; possible D gene TRBD2, 6 bases. V lost 2 bases, J lost 4 bases, and 10 bases lay in between. The CDR3 totals 14 residues. Per germline, CDR1 SGHRS and CDR2 YFSETQ. The CDR3 region is CASSLLAEYNEQFF. CDR3 sequence (DNA): TGCGCCAGCAGCTTATTAGCGGAGTACAATGAGCAGTTCTTC.

This clonotype was detected only a few times. The rearrangement uses TRBV6-5 and TRBJ2-1; 7 bases match TRBD2. The germline gives CDR1 MNHEY, CDR2 SVGAGI. This CDR3 has 15 amino acids. V dropped 2 bases and J dropped 7; count of bases not matched to a gene: 8. In DNA form, the CDR3 reads TGTGCCAGCAGTTACGCTTCGTCGGGAGGAAATGAGCAGTTCTTC. It is translated as CASSYASSGGNEQFF.

This clonotype is labeled as medium-sized (0.01 to 0.1%). This chain uses TRBV20-1 with TRBJ2-3; D perhaps matches TRBD1 (6 bases). CDR3 length: 14 residues. Trimming removed 5 bases from V and 6 bases from J, with 18 bases in between. Germline V lookup: CDR1 DFQATT, CDR2 SNEGSKA (reference sequence). CDR3 in amino acids: CSAPSTGQGDTQYF. In DNA, the CDR3 is TGCAGTGCTCCGAGTACAGGGCAGGGTGATACGCAGTATTTT.

This clonotype was counted only a few times. The rearrangement uses TRBV7-6 and TRBJ2-5; D is unclear. Trimming removed 1 base at V and 3 bases at J, with 9 bases between. CDR3 length: 14 residues. CDR1 is SGHVS, CDR2 FNYEAQ, per germline. CDR3 residues: CASSLVQIEETQYF. In nucleotides, the CDR3 is TGTGCCAGCAGCTTAGTTCAGATAGAAGAGACCCAGTACTTC.

By share, this clonotype counts as large (0.1 to 1%). This chain joins TRBV28 and TRBJ2-5; 13 positions agree with TRBD2. CDR3 size: 16 residues. The germline V gene has CDR1 MDHEN and CDR2 SYDVKM. J lost 5 bases, V lost 5 bases, and 8 bases had no gene match. In nucleotides, the CDR3 is TGTGCCAGCAGTCCGAGACTAGCGGGGGGCGGGGAGACCCAGTACTTC. Translated, it gives CASSPRLAGGGETQYF. The full variable domain, completed using reference TRBV28 and TRBJ2-5, is DVKVTQSSRYLVKRTGEKVFLECVQDMDHENMFWYRQDPGLGLRLIYFSYDVKMKEKGDIPEGYSVSREKKERFSLILESASTNQTSMYLCASSPRLAGGGETQYFGPGTRLLVL.

This clonotype is medium-sized. The chain carries TRBV7-9 and TRBJ2-5, with TRBD2 as a possible D gene (6 bases). Per germline, CDR1 SEHNR and CDR2 FQNEAQ (reference sequence). V lost 3 bases and J lost 4, with 9 bases in between. This CDR3 has 13 amino acids. CDR3 DNA sequence: TGTGCCAGCAGCTTTGGGGGAGGAGAGACCCAGTACTTC. Protein product: CASSFGGGETQYF.

The rearrangement links TRBV7-2 to TRBJ2-3; the D gene is possibly TRBD2 (6 bases). V was shortened by 3 bases and J by 0 bases, with 7 bases between the two germline ends. The germline CDR1 and CDR2 sequences are SGHTA and FQGNSA. This CDR3 contains 14 residues. Here the CDR3 reads CASSFRGSTDTQYF. In nucleotides, the CDR3 is TGTGCCAGCAGCTTCCGGGGGAGCACAGATACGCAGTATTTT.

This clonotype is termed medium-sized. The chain uses TRBV9 and TRBJ2-3; D unresolved. V gave up 4 bases and J gave up 2 bases, with 14 bases separating them. The V gene's germline CDR1 is SGDLS and CDR2 YYNGEE. The length of the CDR3 is 15 residues. The CDR3 DNA reads TGTGCCAGCAGCCTTCGGTCGCGGATCACAGATACGCAGTATTTT. It yields the protein CASSLRSRITDTQYF.

This clonotype was picked up a small number of times. The rearrangement links TRBV12-5 to TRBJ2-4; D gene ambiguous. Germline-derived CDR1 and CDR2 are LGHNT and FRNRAP. The CDR3 sequence is 17 residues long. Between the trimmed V and J ends, which lost 6 bases and 0 bases, there was a span of 18 bases. The DNA of the CDR3 is TGTGCTAGTGGCATAACAAGCGTAGACCTAGCCAAAAACATTCAGTACTTC. Translating gives CASGITSVDLAKNIQYF.

This clonotype is termed medium-sized (0.01 to 0.1%). This chain joins TRBV10-3 and TRBJ1-5, with 8 bases that match TRBD1. This CDR3 spans 14 amino acids. Germline-derived CDR1 and CDR2 are ENHRY and SYGVKD. The J segment lost 6 bases and the V segment lost 3 bases, leaving 4 bases of the junction unmatched. The CDR3 sequence is CAISDRGRGQPQHF. The CDR3 DNA reads as TGTGCCATCAGTGACAGGGGGCGCGGTCAGCCCCAGCATTTT.

This clonotype ranks as medium-sized. The chain has TRBV28 and TRBJ2-1, with D unclear. Germline V CDR1 and CDR2: MDHEN, SYDVKM. The CDR3 consists of 12 residues. V was clipped by 7 bases and J by 9 bases, with 13 bases between them. CDR3 in DNA: TGTGCCAGCATGAGAAGAAGGGTTGAGCAGTTCTTC. This sequence encodes CASMRRRVEQFF.

This clonotype is labeled medium-sized. The V call is TRBV5-1, the J call TRBJ2-5; no clear D gene. The germline gives CDR1 SGHRS, CDR2 YFSETQ. The CDR3 is 13 amino acids. V was pared by 4 bases and J by 1 base, with 8 bases between. The CDR3 coding sequence is TGCGCCAGCAGCCCCGTCCCCCAAGAGACCCAGTACTTC. Residues: CASSPVPQETQYF.

By share, this clonotype counts as medium-sized (0.01 to 0.1%). The chain is built from TRBV20-1 and TRBJ1-2; 9 bases are shared with TRBD1. The CDR3 consists of 16 residues. The V gene end was trimmed by 1 base and the J gene end by 3 bases; junction bases not matched to a gene: 9. Per germline, CDR1 DFQATT and CDR2 SNEGSKA (reference sequence). For the CDR3, the DNA is TGCAGTGCTAGAGCCCAGGGGACAGGGCGTCACTATGGCTACACCTTC. The encoded protein is CSARAQGTGRHYGYTF.

This clonotype is medium-sized within its sample. The rearrangement uses TRBV6-5 and TRBJ2-6; D uncertain. The CDR3 length is 15 residues. Germline lookup yields CDR1 MNHEY and CDR2 SVGAGI. Trimming removed 4 bases at V and 0 bases at J, with 7 bases between. The CDR3 bases are TGTGCCAGCAGTTCCTCTTTCTCTGGGGCCAACGTCCTGACTTTC. Amino acids: CASSSSFSGANVLTF.

The chain is built from TRBV19 and TRBJ2-5, with D perhaps matching TRBD1 (6 bases). The V gene lost 6 bases and the J gene lost 4 bases, with 12 bases spanning the gap. CDR1 and CDR2 from the germline V gene are LNHDA and SQIVND (reference sequence). CDR3 length equals 13 residues. In DNA, the CDR3 is TGTGCCAGTAGGGCCACAGGGACAGAGACCCAGTACTTC. Its translation is CASRATGTETQYF.

This clonotype has just one count. The J gene is TRBJ2-7, the V gene TRBV28; D is unresolved. CDR1 is MDHEN, CDR2 SYDVKM, per germline. V lost 4 bases, J lost 7 bases, and 23 bases lay in between. The CDR3 extends over 16 amino acids. In nucleotides, the CDR3 is TGTGCCAGCAGTTCGACCCCCTCGGCTTTTGCCTTTGAGCAGTACTTC. Translating gives CASSSTPSAFAFEQYF.

This chain joins TRBV11-2 and TRBJ1-2, with D perhaps TRBD1 (5 bases). V lost 5 bases, J lost 11 bases, and 21 bases lay in between. There are 14 residues in the CDR3. Germline CDR1 is SGHAT and CDR2 is FQNNGV. For the CDR3, the DNA is TGTGCCAGCAGCCCTAGCGGGGGTCTATCGAGGTACACCTTC. It encodes CASSPSGGLSRYTF.

By share, this clonotype counts as medium-sized. The chain joins TRBV12-3 or TRBV12-4 to TRBJ1-2, with a tentative D call TRBD1 (6 bases). The ends were cut back, 5 bases at V and 2 bases at J, with 12 bases in the middle. The CDR3 is 14 amino acids. The CDR3 DNA follows: TGTGCCAGCAGTACCGGGGGGCTCAACTATGGCTACACCTTC. It encodes CASSTGGLNYGYTF.

This clonotype was seen repeatedly, ten times or more. V and J are TRBV5-1 and TRBJ1-4; D may be TRBD1 (6 bases). The CDR3 length is 16 residues. The germline V gene has CDR1 SGHRS and CDR2 YFSETQ. Trimming cost V 4 bases and J 8 bases, with 21 bases left between them. The CDR3 is CASSHNPEGVVEKLFF. The CDR3 DNA reads as TGCGCCAGCAGCCATAACCCGGAGGGGGTTGTGGAAAAACTGTTTTTT.

This clonotype was recorded many times. This sequence joins TRBV18 and TRBJ1-3, with D unclear. CDR3 length: 17 amino acids. From germline, CDR1 is KGHSH and CDR2 LQKENI. Trimming cost V 3 bases and J 4 bases, with 19 bases left between them. CDR3 coding DNA: TGTGCCAGCTCACCGATGATAGGCCAGGCCGACGGAAACACCATATATTTT. It is translated as CASSPMIGQADGNTIYF.

This clonotype was counted a few times. The chain links TRBV5-1 to TRBJ1-1, with TRBD1 matching 10 bases. Germline V lookup: CDR1 SGHRS, CDR2 YFSETQ. This CDR3 has 17 residues. The V gene end was trimmed by 3 bases and the J gene end by 4 bases; junction bases not matched to a gene: 12. CDR3 protein: CASSSTGTGVKGTEAFF. The CDR3 DNA is TGCGCCAGCAGCTCCACCGGGACAGGGGTGAAGGGCACTGAAGCTTTCTTT.

The V call is TRBV5-4, the J call TRBJ2-5; D gene ambiguous. Germline CDR1 is SGHNT and CDR2 is YYREEE (reference sequence). V was clipped by 0 bases and J by 1 base, with 7 bases between them. CDR3 length: 14 amino acids. CDR3 protein: CASSLGQAQETQYF. CDR3 coding DNA: TGTGCCAGCAGCTTGGGGCAGGCCCAAGAGACCCAGTACTTC.

This clonotype is labeled as medium-sized. The chain joins TRBV24-1 to TRBJ1-6, with D perhaps TRBD1 (6 bases). The V gene's germline CDR1 is KGHDR and CDR2 SFDVKD. V lost 4 bases and J lost 7, with 13 bases in between. This CDR3 has 15 residues. This chain's CDR3 is CATSDGGRGNSPLHF. CDR3 DNA: TGTGCCACCAGTGACGGCGGCAGGGGAAATTCACCCCTCCACTTT.

By its share, this clonotype is medium-sized. The J gene is TRBJ1-2, the V gene TRBV27; weak D call: TRBD1 (6 bases). The CDR3 sequence is 19 residues long. V was trimmed by 0 bases and J by 0 bases, leaving 20 bases between them. The germline gives CDR1 MNHEY, CDR2 SMNVEV (reference sequence). CDR3 sequence reads: CASSLSIPLGGATNYGYTF. The CDR3 DNA is TGTGCCAGCAGTTTATCTATTCCCCTCGGGGGCGCGACTAACTATGGCTACACCTTC.

In its sample, this clonotype ranks as medium-sized. The chain joins TRBV30 to TRBJ1-5; D might be TRBD1 (6 bases). This CDR3 comprises 15 residues. V lost 4 bases and J 7 bases, leaving 20 bases between the germline ends. The germline CDR1 and CDR2 sequences are GTSNPN and SVGIG (reference sequence). CDR3 DNA: TGTGCCTGGACATCACAGGGAACGGGTAGGCAGCCCCAGCATTTT. This sequence encodes CAWTSQGTGRQPQHF. The complete variable domain, with remaining parts taken from reference TRBV30 and TRBJ1-5, reads SQTIHQWPATLVQPVGSPLSLECTVEGTSNPNLYWYRQAAGRGLQLLFYSVGIGQISSEVPQNLSASRPQDRQFILSSKKLLLSDSGFYLCAWTSQGTGRQPQHFGDGTRLSIL.

In its sample, this clonotype ranks as medium-sized (0.01 to 0.1%). The rearrangement joins TRBV5-1 to TRBJ2-1; 7 nucleotides align to TRBD2. V trimming: 4 bases; J trimming: 4 bases; junction bases outside the gene matches: 8. CDR3 length: 15 amino acids. The germline V gene has CDR1 SGHRS and CDR2 YFSETQ. The CDR3, as DNA: TGCGCCAGCAGCGGCTCGGCGGGGGTATACAATGAGCAGTTCTTC. Amino acids: CASSGSAGVYNEQFF.

This clonotype is medium-sized. The V call is TRBV7-2, the J call TRBJ2-5; TRBD1 is a possible D gene (6 bases). The CDR3 runs 14 residues. V was clipped by 2 bases and J by 7 bases, with 14 bases between them. Germline V gene sequence: CDR1 SGHTA, CDR2 FQGNSA. The CDR3 reads CASSLQQGLGTQYF. The CDR3 region has the DNA TGTGCCAGCAGCTTACAGCAGGGGTTGGGGACCCAGTACTTC.